The 5 T cell receptor beta chains listed next were all sequenced from one sample in a study of radiotherapy plus CTLA-4 blockade in lung cancer. Profiled with immunoSEQ multiplex PCR; TCRdb holds only in-frame clones, not every one. This table holds about 49,000 clones, about 88% found once. Sequenced material: peripheral blood, taken from a patient treated with radiotherapy plus ipilimumab. Source of these receptors: a human donor with non-small cell lung cancer whose response to radiotherapy plus ipilimumab could not be evaluated.

This clone was seen once. An end of the junction differs from the germline gene, which may be a read error. This rearrangement joins TRBV7-7 to TRBJ2-1, with 8 bases aligning to TRBD2. Germline V CDR1 and CDR2: SSHAT, FNYEAQ (reference sequence). This CDR3 has 18 residues. CDR3 sequence (DNA): TGTGCTAGCAGCTTAGTCCACGGGGGGGGACTAGAGTACAGTGAGCAGTTCTTC. It yields the protein CASSLVHGGGLEYSEQFF.

The chain is built from TRBV19 and TRBJ1-5; D perhaps matches TRBD1 (6 bases). CDR1 LNHDA and CDR2 SQIVND come from the germline V gene (reference sequence). This CDR3 region has 13 residues. V gave up 6 bases and J gave up 0 bases, with 6 bases separating them. This CDR3 is CASRQGSNQPQHF. DNA for the CDR3: TGTGCCAGTAGACAGGGTAGCAATCAGCCCCAGCATTTT.

The V call is TRBV7-9, the J call TRBJ2-1, with a weak D call TRBD2 (6 bases). CDR3 length: 14 amino acids. The V gene's germline CDR1 is SEHNR and CDR2 FQNEAQ (reference sequence). V was clipped by 6 bases and J by 6 bases, with 15 bases between them. In nucleotides, the CDR3 is TGTGCCAGCAGATTGGACTACGACGTCAATGAGCAGTTCTTC. Its protein product is CASRLDYDVNEQFF. Looking up the rest from reference TRBV7-9 and TRBJ2-1 gives the full variable domain: DTGVSQNPRHKITKRGQNVTFRCDPISEHNRLYWYRQTLGQGPEFLTYFQNEAQLEKSRLLSDRFSAERPKGSFSTLEIQRTEQGDSAMYLCASRLDYDVNEQFFGPGTRLTVL.

In its sample, this clone was seen a few times. V gene TRBV29-1 combines with J gene TRBJ1-2; possible D gene TRBD1, 5 bases. CDR3 length equals 15 residues. Deletions cut 5 bases from V and 2 bases from J, with 18 bases between. Germline CDR1 reads SQVTM; CDR2 reads ANQGSEA. The CDR3 nucleotides read TGCAGCGTTCTCGCCCACCCCTCAGGGAACTATGGCTACACCTTC. Its protein product is CSVLAHPSGNYGYTF.

The chain links TRBV7-2 to TRBJ2-3, with D unclear. Trimming took off 5 bases at V and 0 bases at J, with 12 bases between the two ends. The CDR3 is made up of 15 amino acids. Germline-derived CDR1 and CDR2 are SGHTA and FQGNSA. CDR3 amino acids: CASSLGSRSTDTQYF. The CDR3 coding sequence is TGTGCCAGCAGCCTCGGTAGCCGAAGCACAGATACGCAGTATTTT.